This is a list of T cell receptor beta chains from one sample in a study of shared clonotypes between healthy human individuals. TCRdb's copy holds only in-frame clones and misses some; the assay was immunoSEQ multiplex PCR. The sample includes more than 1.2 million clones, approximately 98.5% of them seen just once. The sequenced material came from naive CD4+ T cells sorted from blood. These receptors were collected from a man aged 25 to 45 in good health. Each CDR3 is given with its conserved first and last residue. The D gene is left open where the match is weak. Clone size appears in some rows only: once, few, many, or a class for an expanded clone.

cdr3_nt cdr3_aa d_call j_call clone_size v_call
TGTGCCATCAACAAGGGTCCGGAGCTTAGCACAGATACGCAGTATTTT CAINKGPELSTDTQYF - TRBJ2-3 - TRBV10-3
TGTGCCAGCAGCTCCGGGGGGCTGGGTGTTGGCAATGAGCAGTTCTTC CASSSGGLGVGNEQFF - TRBJ2-1 - TRBV5-5
TGCGCCAGCAGCTTGGGGCAGGGGAGCACAGATACGCAGTATTTT CASSLGQGSTDTQYF - TRBJ2-3 - TRBV5-1
TGTGCCAGCAGCCCGCAGCCGGGCGGGAGGGCTGAAGAGACCCAGTACTTC CASSPQPGGRAEETQYF TRBD2 TRBJ2-5 - TRBV5-4
TGTGCCAGCAGCTTAGTTGCGGATCAGCCCCAGCATTTT CASSLVADQPQHF - TRBJ1-5 - TRBV11-2
TGTGCCAGCAGTGTTCGGGGGCGAGAGACCCAGTACTTC CASSVRGRETQYF - TRBJ2-5 - TRBV2
TGTGCCAGCAGGAAGACAGGGAGCTCCTACAATGAGCAGTTCTTC CASRKTGSSYNEQFF TRBD1 TRBJ2-1 once TRBV6-1
TGTGCCAGCAGCCCGACAGGTCAAGAGACCCAGTACTTC CASSPTGQETQYF - TRBJ2-5 once TRBV7-9
TGTGCCAGCAGTGAAGGGGACAGGGGGCTGTACGAGCAGTACTTC CASSEGDRGLYEQYF TRBD1 TRBJ2-7 once TRBV2
TGTGCCAGCAGCCCGAGGCTACCAGGCTCCTTCGAGCAGTACTTC CASSPRLPGSFEQYF - TRBJ2-7 - TRBV16
TGCGCCAGCAGCCTCGGGAGCAGACAACAAGAGACCCAGTACTTC CASSLGSRQQETQYF - TRBJ2-5 - TRBV5-1
TGTGCCATTGACAGCTCCTCTGGAAACACCATATATTTT CAIDSSSGNTIYF - TRBJ1-3 once TRBV28
TGTGCCAGCAGACGAAGGACCGTCGATCAGCCCCAGCATTTT CASRRRTVDQPQHF - TRBJ1-5 once TRBV5-6
TGTGCCAGCAGCACGAGAGACAGGGCCTATACAGATACGCAGTATTTT CASSTRDRAYTDTQYF - TRBJ2-3 - TRBV21-1
TGTGCCAGCAGTTTCCGGGGACTAGGCAATCAGCCCCAGCATTTT CASSFRGLGNQPQHF - TRBJ1-5 - TRBV28
TGCGCCAGTTCCCGGGGTGGCGGAGGTAACACCGGGGAGCTGTTTTTT CASSRGGGGNTGELFF - TRBJ2-2 - TRBV10-2
TGTGCCAGCAGTGACTCGGCCTGGGGGACAGATACGCAGTATTTT CASSDSAWGTDTQYF - TRBJ2-3 - TRBV6-4
TGTGCCAGCAGCGTGGGGCTAGCGGTTTACGAGCAGTACTTC CASSVGLAVYEQYF TRBD2 TRBJ2-7 - TRBV27
TGTGCCAGCAGCGTAAGGGGGCTCGGCGCCGGGGAGCTGTTTTTT CASSVRGLGAGELFF TRBD1 TRBJ2-2 - TRBV9
TGTGCCAGCAGCTTATATCGGCGGGCTGAAGCTTTCTTT CASSLYRRAEAFF - TRBJ1-1 - TRBV11-2
TGTGCCAGTAGGAGCTGGGGATTGGGCACTGAAGCTTTCTTT CASRSWGLGTEAFF - TRBJ1-1 - TRBV27
TGCAGTGCTAGGGGCGATAATGAGCAGTTCTTC CSARGDNEQFF - TRBJ2-1 once TRBV20-1
TGTGCCAGCAGCCGACAGGGGGCTGTAAATGAGCAGTTCTTC CASSRQGAVNEQFF TRBD1 TRBJ2-1 - TRBV14
TGCGCCAGCAGCTTACGGGACAGCAAAGAGACCCAGTACTTC CASSLRDSKETQYF TRBD1 TRBJ2-5 - TRBV5-1
TGTGCCAGCTCACCAGGGGCCGGGGGCCACACAGATACGCAGTATTTT CASSPGAGGHTDTQYF - TRBJ2-3 - TRBV18
TGTGCCAGCAGCTTAGGGGACAGAGCAAACAATGAGCAGTTCTTC CASSLGDRANNEQFF TRBD1 TRBJ2-1 - TRBV7-2
TGTGCCAGCAGTTTAACAGCCGAGAACACTGAAGCTTTCTTT CASSLTAENTEAFF - TRBJ1-1 - TRBV28
TGTGCCAGCAGCTTAGGGGGCGGGAGGGCCAAGGAGCAGTACTTC CASSLGGGRAKEQYF TRBD2 TRBJ2-7 - TRBV7-2